These 14 T cell receptor beta chains originate from one sample sequenced in a study of blood T cell repertoires in COVID-19. Profiling relied on immunoSEQ multiplex PCR, and the TCRdb table lists in-frame clones only, not all of them. The table includes fewer than 350,000 clones, around 85% detected once. Sequencing input: PBMCs or T cells enriched from blood (not recorded which). The origin of the receptors is a woman in her forties or fifties who had recovered from COVID-19.

Concerning this clone itself: Other DNA sequences in this sample translate to the same CDR3. The J gene is TRBJ1-1, the V gene TRBV2; D is perhaps TRBD1 (5 bases). There are 13 residues in the CDR3. V was pared by 6 bases and J by 1 base, with 9 bases between. Germline V gene lookup returns CDR1 SNHLY and CDR2 FYNNEI. Here the CDR3 reads CASSVTANTEAFF. The CDR3 nucleotides read TGTGCCAGCAGCGTGACAGCGAACACTGAAGCTTTCTTT.

The chain links TRBV9 to TRBJ2-3; a weak D match, TRBD2 (5 bases). Germline CDR1 and CDR2: SGDLS and YYNGEE. V lost 1 base and J 2 bases, leaving 8 bases between the germline ends. This CDR3 contains 14 residues. The CDR3: CASSVTSITDTQYF. The DNA for the CDR3 is TGTGCCAGCAGCGTAACTAGTATCACAGATACGCAGTATTTT.

The chain employs TRBV27 and TRBJ1-3; the D gene is possibly TRBD1 (5 bases). Trimming removed 5 bases from V and 0 bases from J, with 8 bases in between. Looked up from germline, CDR1 is MNHEY and CDR2 is SMNVEV (reference sequence). The CDR3 sequence is 14 residues long. DNA of the CDR3: TGTGCCAGCAGTGCAGGGTTCTCTGGAAACACCATATATTTT. This encodes CASSAGFSGNTIYF.

The CDR3 nucleotides read TGCGCCAGCAGCGATCGGACTAGCGGAAGAGAGCAGTACTTC. Protein product: CASSDRTSGREQYF. The rearrangement joins TRBV4-1 to TRBJ2-7; 10 bases align to TRBD2. This CDR3 region has 14 residues. Germline V gene data show CDR1 as MGHRA and CDR2 as YSYEKL. Trimming took 5 bases from V and 7 from J; bases not matched to a gene: 8.

This sequence joins TRBV5-1 and TRBJ2-7, with 15 bases aligning to TRBD2. Germline V CDR1 and CDR2: SGHRS, YFSETQ. The CDR3 spans 16 residues. J lost 2 bases, V lost 4 bases, and 4 bases had no gene match. The CDR3 nucleotides are TGCGCCAGCAGCCCCCGGACTAGCGGGAGGGCCTACGAGCAGTACTTC. Translated, it gives CASSPRTSGRAYEQYF.

This clone was seen only once. In nucleotides, the CDR3 is TGTGCCTGCCTGGGACAACGCACAGATACGCAGTATTTT. Translating gives CACLGQRTDTQYF. This rearrangement joins TRBV2 to TRBJ2-3; D might be TRBD1 (6 bases). CDR1 is SNHLY, CDR2 FYNNEI, per germline. V shed 11 bases and J shed 1 base, with 13 bases lying between them. The CDR3 has 13 amino acids.

Only a few counts were recorded for this clone. The chain couples TRBV4-1 to TRBJ2-1; the D is unclear. V was clipped by 4 bases and J by 7 bases, with 8 bases between them. Germline CDR1 MGHRA, CDR2 YSYEKL. CDR3 length: 12 residues. DNA for the CDR3: TGCGCCAGCAGCCCCAATTCAAATGAGCAGTTCTTC. Protein: CASSPNSNEQFF.

V usage is TRBV28 and J usage is TRBJ2-7; no reliable D call. This CDR3 region has 15 residues. V was pared by 2 bases and J by 0 bases, with 11 bases between. Germline V CDR1 and CDR2: MDHEN, SYDVKM. CDR3 region: CASSLTGLLSYEQYF. CDR3 DNA: TGTGCCAGCAGTTTAACGGGTTTGCTCTCCTACGAGCAGTACTTC.

The gene calls are TRBV23-1 and TRBJ2-7, with 7 positions matching TRBD1. TRBV23-1 is an open reading frame whose function is uncertain. V was pared by 0 bases and J by 0 bases, with 8 bases of the junction left unmatched. The CDR3 runs 17 residues. CDR3 sequence: CASSQSGTANFSYEQYF. DNA for the CDR3: TGCGCCAGCAGTCAATCGGGGACAGCCAATTTCTCCTACGAGCAGTACTTC.

V usage is TRBV15 and J usage is TRBJ1-2, with D possibly matching TRBD1 (5 bases). V shed 1 base and J shed 4 bases, with 7 bases lying between them. Germline CDR1 reads LNHNV; CDR2 reads YYDKDF (reference sequence). The CDR3 runs to 13 residues. Written as DNA, the CDR3 is TGTGCCACCAGCAGAGGACAGCTCTATGGCTACACCTTC. Amino acids: CATSRGQLYGYTF.

The CDR3 region is CASSWGSESSYEQYF. The CDR3 DNA reads as TGTGCCAGTAGTTGGGGTAGCGAGAGCTCCTACGAGCAGTACTTC. The chain employs TRBV19 and TRBJ2-7, with a possible D match to TRBD2 (5 bases). Trimming stripped 5 bases from V and 0 bases from J, with 14 bases between. Germline V lookup: CDR1 LNHDA, CDR2 SQIVND (reference sequence). The CDR3 sequence is 15 residues long.

The V gene is TRBV15, the J gene TRBJ1-6, with 7 positions matching TRBD1. The CDR3 has 15 residues. Germline V gene data show CDR1 as LNHNV and CDR2 as YYDKDF (reference sequence). The ends lost 2 bases at V and 6 bases at J; junction bases unmatched: 4. This chain's CDR3 is CATSRQGQSNSPLHF. CDR3 DNA sequence: TGTGCCACCAGCAGACAGGGACAGTCTAATTCACCCCTCCACTTT.

V and J are TRBV5-1 and TRBJ2-4, with TRBD2 as a possible D gene (5 bases). V lost 4 bases, J lost 0 bases, and 8 bases lay in between. CDR1 is SGHRS, CDR2 YFSETQ, per germline. The CDR3 spans 14 residues. This CDR3 reads CASSVGLAKNIQYF. CDR3 bases: TGCGCCAGCAGCGTCGGACTAGCCAAAAACATTCAGTACTTC.

J is TRBJ2-7 and V is TRBV7-6; 7 positions agree with TRBD2. V trimming: 1 base; J trimming: 1 base; junction bases outside the gene matches: 10. This CDR3 spans 17 amino acids. In germline, CDR1 is SGHVS, CDR2 FNYEAQ. CDR3 amino acids: CASSLGPPSGGSYEQYF. CDR3 DNA sequence: TGTGCCAGCAGCTTAGGCCCCCCTAGCGGTGGGTCCTACGAGCAGTACTTC.